This TCR beta chain was found in a study of radiation and T cells in renal cell carcinoma. Study information: Nephrectomy followed 15 Gy stereotactic body radiation by 4 weeks.

Specified time point: blood 2 weeks post-SBRT. Treatment denoted: 15 Gy SBRT to primary tumor, nephrectomy 4 weeks later. The germline gives CDR1 MNHNY, CDR2 SVGAGI (reference sequence). V was trimmed by 7 bases and J by 7 bases, leaving 22 bases between them. The CDR3 is made up of 15 amino acids. Method: immunoSEQ multiplex PCR; TCRdb's copy keeps in-frame clones and lacks some. The data contain roughly 150,000 clones, about 91% of them singletons. The starting material was blood, obtained from a patient whose treatment included radiotherapy and nephrectomy. The chain links TRBV6-6 to TRBJ1-1; D is unclear. This receptor was identified in a woman aged 45-65 years with renal cell carcinoma. CDR3 DNA: TGTGCCAGCATTCTGACGGGCCTCCCGCGGCATGAAGCTTTCTTT. Amino acid sequence: CASILTGLPRHEAFF.